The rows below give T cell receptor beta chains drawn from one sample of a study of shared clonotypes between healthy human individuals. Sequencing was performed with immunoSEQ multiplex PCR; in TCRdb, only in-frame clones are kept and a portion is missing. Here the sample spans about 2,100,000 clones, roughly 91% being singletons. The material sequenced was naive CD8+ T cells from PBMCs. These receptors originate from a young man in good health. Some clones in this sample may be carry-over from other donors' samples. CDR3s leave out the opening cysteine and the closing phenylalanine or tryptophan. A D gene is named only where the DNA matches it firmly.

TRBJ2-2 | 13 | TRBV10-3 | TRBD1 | AISGTEDNTGELF
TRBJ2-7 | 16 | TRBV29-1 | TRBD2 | SGGHEMGTSGGLYEQY
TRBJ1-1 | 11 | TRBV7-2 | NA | ASSMTTPTEAF
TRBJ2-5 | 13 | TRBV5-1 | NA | ASSQGLGYQETQY
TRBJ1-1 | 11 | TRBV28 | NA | ASTLGPYTEAF
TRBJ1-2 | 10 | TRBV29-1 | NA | SVVTGPYGYT
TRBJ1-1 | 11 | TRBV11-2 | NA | ASSPGNRLQAF
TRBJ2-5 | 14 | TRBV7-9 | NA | ASSLVDWGAGKTQY
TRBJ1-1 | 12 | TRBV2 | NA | ASRSGGAMTEAF
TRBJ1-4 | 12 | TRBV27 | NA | ASSQKLWVEKLF
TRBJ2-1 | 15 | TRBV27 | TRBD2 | ASSFGSWGSGTVEQF
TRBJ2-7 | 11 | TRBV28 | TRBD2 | ASRPTSQHEQY
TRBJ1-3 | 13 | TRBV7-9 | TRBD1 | ASSIDRGPGNTIY
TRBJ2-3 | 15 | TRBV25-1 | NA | ASSEGDGQASGDTQY
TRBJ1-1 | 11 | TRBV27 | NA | ASTPRDEDEAF
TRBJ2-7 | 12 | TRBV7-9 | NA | ASSLDGTAYEQY
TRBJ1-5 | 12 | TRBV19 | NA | ASSIQTEGVPQH
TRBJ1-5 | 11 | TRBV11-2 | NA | ASSLGGVQPQH
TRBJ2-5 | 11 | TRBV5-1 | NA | ASSSRAKETQY
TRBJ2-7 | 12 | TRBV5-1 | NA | ASSLIGRAYEQY
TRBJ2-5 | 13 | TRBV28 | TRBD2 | ASSLSSGSQETQY
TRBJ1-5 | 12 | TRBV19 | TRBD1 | ASSMGQGYQPQH
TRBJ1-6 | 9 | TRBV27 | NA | ASGVYSPLH
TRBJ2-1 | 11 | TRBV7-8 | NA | ASSPLGPNEQF
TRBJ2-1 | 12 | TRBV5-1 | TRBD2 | ASRPGTSLSEQF
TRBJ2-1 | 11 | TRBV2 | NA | ASSEGAYNEQF
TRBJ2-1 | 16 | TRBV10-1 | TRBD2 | ASSGTSGSPKSYNEQF
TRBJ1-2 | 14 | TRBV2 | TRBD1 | ASSPGNRGPNYGYT
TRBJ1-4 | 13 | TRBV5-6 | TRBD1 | ASRAAGTGDEKLF
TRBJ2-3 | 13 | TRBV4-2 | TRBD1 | ASSLRTGMADTQY
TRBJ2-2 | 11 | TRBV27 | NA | ASSLGGPGELF
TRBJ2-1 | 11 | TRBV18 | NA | ASSPDPGHEQF
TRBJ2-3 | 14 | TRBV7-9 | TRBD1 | ASSQKTGTGAGLLL
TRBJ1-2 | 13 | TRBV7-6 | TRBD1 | ASSSRQGANYGYT
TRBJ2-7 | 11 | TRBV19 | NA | ASSPPNSYEQY
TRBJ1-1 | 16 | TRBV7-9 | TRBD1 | ASSFRPGQSGLNTEAF
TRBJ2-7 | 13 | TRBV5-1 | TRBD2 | ASSPGTSGNYEQY
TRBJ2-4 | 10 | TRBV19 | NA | ASSIYGDIQY
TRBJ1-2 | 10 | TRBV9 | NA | ASSGVPHGYT
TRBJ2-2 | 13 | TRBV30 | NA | AWSSVLGGTGELF
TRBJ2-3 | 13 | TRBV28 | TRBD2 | ASSPRDYQPDTQY
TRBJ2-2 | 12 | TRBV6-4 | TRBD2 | ATDLAGTAGELF
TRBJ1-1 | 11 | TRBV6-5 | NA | ASSRRGLTEAF
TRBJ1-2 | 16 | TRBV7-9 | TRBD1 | ASSYTGQGLIGHYGYT
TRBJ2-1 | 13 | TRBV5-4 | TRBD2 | ASSSGLAGYNEQF
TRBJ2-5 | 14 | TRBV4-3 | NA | ASSQDHTAGQETQY
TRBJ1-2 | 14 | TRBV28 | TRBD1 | ASSFSPDRDRRGYT
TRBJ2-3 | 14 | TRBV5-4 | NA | ASNHGDSDSTDTQY
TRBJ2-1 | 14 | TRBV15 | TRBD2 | ATSPHSGMSYNEQF
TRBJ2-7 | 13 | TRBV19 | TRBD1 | ASSKAGDRGYEQY
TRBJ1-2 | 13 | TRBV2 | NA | ASSERTADFYGYT
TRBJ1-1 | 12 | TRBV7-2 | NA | ASSSGPGIFEAF
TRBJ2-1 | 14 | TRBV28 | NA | ASSLVSGDPNNEQF
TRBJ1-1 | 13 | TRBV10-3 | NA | AISHSGGANTEAF
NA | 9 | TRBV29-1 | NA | SVKTGSEQY
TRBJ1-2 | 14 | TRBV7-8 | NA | ASSLAVTGTTKGYT
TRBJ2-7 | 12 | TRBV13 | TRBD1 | ASSPRTGSYEQY